The 24 T cell receptor beta chains below all came from one sample that was sequenced in a study of T cell responses to AZD1222 COVID-19 vaccine. Profiling relied on immunoSEQ multiplex PCR, and the TCRdb table lists in-frame clones only, not all of them. This table holds about 82,000 clones, over 90% found once. Sequenced here: peripheral blood, sampled on day 0 of AZD1222 vaccination. These receptors all come from an adult in good health.

The genes are TRBV11-3 and TRBJ2-2; D unresolved. The CDR3 extends over 13 amino acids. In germline, CDR1 is SGHNT, CDR2 YENEEA. V shed 0 bases and J shed 7 bases, with 6 bases lying between them. The CDR3: CASSLDWDGELFF. As DNA, the CDR3 is TGTGCCAGCAGCTTAGACTGGGACGGGGAGCTGTTTTTT.

The chain carries TRBV7-9 and TRBJ1-1; D possibly corresponds to TRBD1 (6 bases). The germline V gene encodes CDR1 SEHNR and CDR2 FQNEAQ (reference sequence). CDR3 size: 16 residues. The ends were cut back, 5 bases at V and 1 base at J, with 17 bases in the middle. CDR3 sequence (DNA): TGTGCCAGCAGCCCCACAGGGTCCCGTGGGAACACTGAAGCTTTCTTT. Translated: CASSPTGSRGNTEAFF.

The genes are TRBV28 and TRBJ2-2; TRBD2 is a possible D gene (5 bases). With 6 bases removed from V and 4 bases from J, the gap between germline ends came to 18 bases. The CDR3 is 16 residues long. CDR1 MDHEN and CDR2 SYDVKM come from the germline V gene. The CDR3 protein is CASSLLRGSGTGELFF. CDR3 sequence (DNA): TGTGCCAGCAGCCTACTGAGAGGGTCTGGCACCGGGGAGCTGTTTTTT.

The chain employs TRBV2 and TRBJ2-7; maybe TRBD1 (6 bases). CDR3 length: 12 residues. Trimming cost V 6 bases and J 5 bases, with 11 bases left between them. CDR1 and CDR2 from the germline V gene are SNHLY and FYNNEI. Written as DNA, the CDR3 is TGTGCCAGCAGAACAGGGTTCCACGAGCAGTACTTC. This gives the protein CASRTGFHEQYF.

The rearrangement uses TRBV3-1 (or the pseudogene TRBV3-2) and TRBJ2-7; tentatively, D is TRBD2 (7 bases). The CDR3 covers 14 residues. Germline V lookup: CDR1 LGHDT, CDR2 YNNKEL (reference sequence). V lost 11 bases to trimming and J lost 3 bases, with 20 bases between them. CDR3 bases: TGTGCCCGCTGCAGGGGAGGGGGGGACTACGAGCAGTACTTC. It encodes CARCRGGGDYEQYF.

The chain couples TRBV5-1 to TRBJ2-1; D uncertain. The V end was cut by 0 bases, the J end by 1 base, with 5 bases between. Germline-derived CDR1 and CDR2 are SGHRS and YFSETQ. This CDR3 is 14 amino acids long. CDR3 amino acids: CASSLGSSYNEQFF. The DNA of the CDR3 is TGCGCCAGCAGCTTGGGCAGTTCCTACAATGAGCAGTTCTTC.

This clone was detected once. The V call is TRBV7-2, the J call TRBJ1-6; 7 nucleotides line up with TRBD1. V shed 4 bases and J 12 bases; nucleotides not matched to a gene: 9. The CDR3 sequence is 14 residues long. Germline CDR1 SGHTA, CDR2 FQGNSA. CDR3 nucleotides: TGTGCCAGCAGCTCAGGGACAGCCTACTTACCCCTCCACTTT. This encodes CASSSGTAYLPLHF.

The chain's CDR3 is CASSPSSIYGYTF. CDR3 coding DNA: TGTGCCAGCAGCCCTAGTTCTATTTATGGCTACACCTTC. The chain recombines TRBV21-1 with TRBJ1-2. TRBV21-1 constitutes a pseudogene. There are 13 residues in the CDR3.

The chain carries TRBV15 and TRBJ2-4; D is ambiguous. The CDR3 is 12 amino acids. The ends were cut back, 0 bases at V and 6 bases at J, with 3 bases in the middle. Germline values: CDR1 LNHNV, CDR2 YYDKDF (reference sequence). The CDR3 sequence: CATSRDRNIQYF. The CDR3 DNA reads as TGTGCCACCAGCAGAGACAGAAACATTCAGTACTTC.

The V call is TRBV15, the J call TRBJ2-3; tentative D call: TRBD2 (7 bases). The CDR3 length is 16 residues. Trimming cost V 5 bases and J 3 bases, with 18 bases left between them. The V gene's germline CDR1 is LNHNV and CDR2 YYDKDF (reference sequence). The DNA for the CDR3 is TGTGCCACCAGCGAGGGGGGGGTCCGTTGGACAGATACGCAGTATTTT. Translating gives CATSEGGVRWTDTQYF.

V and J are TRBV19 and TRBJ2-7, with D possibly being TRBD1 (7 bases). Germline V lookup: CDR1 LNHDA, CDR2 SQIVND (reference sequence). V lost 3 bases to trimming and J lost 5 bases, with 23 bases between them. This CDR3 has 17 amino acids. This CDR3 reads CASSMDGGQYLGNEQYF. The CDR3, as DNA: TGTGCCAGTAGTATGGACGGGGGACAGTACCTGGGTAACGAGCAGTACTTC. The full variable domain, in which reference TRBV19 and TRBJ2-7 provide the parts outside the CDR3, is DGGITQSPKYLFRKEGQNVTLSCEQNLNHDAMYWYRQDPGQGLRLIYYSQIVNDFQKGDIAEGYSVSREKKESFPLTVTSAQKNPTAFYLCASSMDGGQYLGNEQYFGPGTRLTVT.

This clone is a singleton in its sample. The gene calls are TRBV6-5 and TRBJ1-1; 7 nucleotides line up with TRBD1. There are 15 residues in the CDR3. With 4 bases clipped from V and 7 bases from J, the junction kept 12 bases outside the gene matches. Germline assignment: CDR1 MNHEY and CDR2 SVGAGI. CDR3 protein: CASSSSQGGRSEAFF. The CDR3, as DNA: TGTGCCAGCAGTTCATCCCAAGGGGGCAGGAGTGAAGCTTTCTTT.

This chain connects TRBV2 to TRBJ1-2; a possible D gene is TRBD1 (5 bases). Germline CDR1 SNHLY, CDR2 FYNNEI. This CDR3 is 15 amino acids long. Trimming removed 2 bases at V and 0 bases at J, with 10 bases between. The CDR3 DNA sequence: TGTGCCAGCAGTGAATTTGGGGACGCTAACTATGGCTACACCTTC. Residues: CASSEFGDANYGYTF.

The V gene is TRBV21-1, the J gene TRBJ1-2. TRBV21-1 is a known pseudogene. The CDR3 is made up of 15 amino acids. CDR3 region: CASSNEGPANYGYTF. In DNA, the CDR3 is TGTGCCAGCAGCAATGAGGGGCCTGCTAACTATGGCTACACCTTC.

Here the CDR3 reads CASSLAQGLNTIYF. The CDR3 bases are TGTGCCAGCAGCTTGGCTCAGGGTCTAAACACCATATATTTT. The V gene is TRBV5-4, the J gene TRBJ1-3, with D perhaps TRBD1 (5 bases). CDR3 length equals 14 residues. V was shortened by 0 bases and J by 6 bases, with 10 bases between the two germline ends. Germline loops: CDR1 SGHNT, CDR2 YYREEE (reference sequence).

The chain combines TRBV6-5 with TRBJ2-2, with D hard to call. The germline V gene encodes CDR1 MNHEY and CDR2 SVGAGI. V gave up 5 bases and J gave up 7 bases, with 17 bases separating them. The CDR3 extends over 15 amino acids. CDR3: CASSRSPLLGGELFF. CDR3 in DNA: TGTGCCAGCAGTCGTTCCCCCCTGTTGGGCGGGGAGCTGTTTTTT.

J is TRBJ2-7 and V is TRBV4-3, with 10 positions matching TRBD1. The CDR3 has 18 residues. Germline CDR1 is LGHNA and CDR2 is YSLEER. The junction had 9 bases not matched to a gene; V was cut back by 1 base and J by 0 bases. Written as DNA, the CDR3 is TGCGCCAGCAGCCAAGCTCTGGGACAGGGGTCGAGCTCCTACGAGCAGTACTTC. It yields the protein CASSQALGQGSSSYEQYF.

This clone was seen only once. The chain uses TRBV18 and TRBJ1-1; the D gene is possibly TRBD1 (6 bases). V lost 1 base and J lost 2, with 14 bases in between. CDR1 is KGHSH and CDR2 is LQKENI in the germline V gene. CDR3 size: 16 residues. CDR3 sequence: CASSPLNQGPNTEAFF. CDR3 DNA sequence: TGTGCCAGCTCACCACTTAATCAGGGGCCAAACACTGAAGCTTTCTTT.

The V gene is TRBV6-5, the J gene TRBJ1-1; D ambiguous. V was clipped by 10 bases and J by 1 base, with 13 bases between them. The CDR3 runs to 13 residues. The germline V gene encodes CDR1 MNHEY and CDR2 SVGAGI. The CDR3 here is CATRRWENTEAFF. In DNA, the CDR3 is TGTGCCACTCGGAGGTGGGAGAACACTGAAGCTTTCTTT.

The gene calls are TRBV6-2 or TRBV6-3 and TRBJ1-2; 9 bases match TRBD1. The germline V gene encodes CDR1 MNHEY and CDR2 SVGEGT. The CDR3 has 13 residues. The V gene end was trimmed by 6 bases and the J gene end by 6 bases; junction bases not matched to a gene: 5. The CDR3 sequence: CASSQGQGHGYTF. For the CDR3, the DNA is TGTGCCAGCAGCCAAGGACAGGGGCATGGCTACACCTTC.

The chain employs TRBV5-4 and TRBJ2-1, with D possibly TRBD2 on 5 matching bases. Trimming cost V 2 bases and J 6 bases, with 15 bases left between them. Germline assignment: CDR1 SGHNT and CDR2 YYREEE (reference sequence). This CDR3 is 15 amino acids long. CDR3 residues: CASSFTSGSPNEQFF. CDR3 DNA: TGTGCCAGCAGCTTCACCTCGGGATCTCCCAATGAGCAGTTCTTC.

This clone was found once. The chain joins TRBV19 to TRBJ1-6; 9 bases match TRBD1. This CDR3 is built from 15 residues. CDR1 and CDR2 from the germline V gene are LNHDA and SQIVND (reference sequence). The trim removed 5 bases at V and 5 bases at J, leaving 4 bases unmatched. CDR3 sequence: CASSSGTGNNSPLHF. The CDR3 coding sequence is TGTGCCAGTAGTTCCGGGACAGGGAATAATTCACCCCTCCACTTT. The variable domain in full, with the rest retrieved from reference TRBV19 and TRBJ1-6, is DGGITQSPKYLFRKEGQNVTLSCEQNLNHDAMYWYRQDPGQGLRLIYYSQIVNDFQKGDIAEGYSVSREKKESFPLTVTSAQKNPTAFYLCASSSGTGNNSPLHFGNGTRLTVT.

V and J are TRBV11-2 and TRBJ2-7; maybe TRBD2 (5 bases). Trimming took off 5 bases at V and 4 bases at J, with 15 bases between the two ends. Germline V lookup: CDR1 SGHAT, CDR2 FQNNGV. This CDR3 spans 14 amino acids. In nucleotides, the CDR3 is TGTGCCAGCAGCCCTACGGAGCGCGGGTACGAGCAGTACTTC. It codes for CASSPTERGYEQYF.

This sequence joins TRBV25-1 and TRBJ2-1; D remains ambiguous. Germline-derived CDR1 and CDR2 are MGHDK and SYGVNS. V was pared by 2 bases and J by 8 bases, with 13 bases between. This CDR3 has 14 residues. The DNA for the CDR3 is TGTGCCAGCAGTGAACCCAGGTTAGTCGATGAGCAGTTCTTC. Protein product: CASSEPRLVDEQFF.